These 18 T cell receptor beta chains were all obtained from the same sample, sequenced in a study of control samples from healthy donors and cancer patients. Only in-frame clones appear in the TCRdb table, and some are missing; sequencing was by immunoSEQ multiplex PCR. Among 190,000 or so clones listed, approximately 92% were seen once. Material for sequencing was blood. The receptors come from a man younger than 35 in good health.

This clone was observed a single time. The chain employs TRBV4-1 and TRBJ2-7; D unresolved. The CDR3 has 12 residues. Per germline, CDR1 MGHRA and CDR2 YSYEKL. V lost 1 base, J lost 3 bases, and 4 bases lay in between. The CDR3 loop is CASSQGGYEQYF. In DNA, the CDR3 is TGCGCCAGCAGCCAAGGCGGCTACGAGCAGTACTTC.

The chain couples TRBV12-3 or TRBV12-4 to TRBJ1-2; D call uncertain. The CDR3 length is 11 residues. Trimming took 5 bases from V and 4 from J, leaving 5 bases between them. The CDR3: CASSPGYGYTF. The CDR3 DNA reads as TGTGCCAGCAGTCCAGGCTATGGCTACACCTTC.

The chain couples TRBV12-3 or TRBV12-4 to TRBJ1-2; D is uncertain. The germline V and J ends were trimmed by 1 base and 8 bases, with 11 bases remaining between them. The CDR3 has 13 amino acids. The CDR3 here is CASSLGGTSGYTF. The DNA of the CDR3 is TGTGCCAGCAGTTTAGGGGGTACGTCCGGCTACACCTTC.

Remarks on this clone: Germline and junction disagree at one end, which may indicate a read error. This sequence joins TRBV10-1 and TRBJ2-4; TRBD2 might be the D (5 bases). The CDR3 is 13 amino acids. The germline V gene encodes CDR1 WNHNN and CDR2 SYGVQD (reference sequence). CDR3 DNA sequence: TGCGCCAGCGGTGAGTCCAGAAGCGGCATTCAGTACTTC. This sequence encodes CASGESRSGIQYF.

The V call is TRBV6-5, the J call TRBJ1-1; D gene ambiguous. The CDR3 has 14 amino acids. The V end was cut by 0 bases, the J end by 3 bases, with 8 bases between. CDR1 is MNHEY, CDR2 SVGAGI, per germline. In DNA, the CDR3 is TGTGCCAGCAGTTACTCAGGGAGTCACACTGAAGCTTTCTTT. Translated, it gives CASSYSGSHTEAFF.

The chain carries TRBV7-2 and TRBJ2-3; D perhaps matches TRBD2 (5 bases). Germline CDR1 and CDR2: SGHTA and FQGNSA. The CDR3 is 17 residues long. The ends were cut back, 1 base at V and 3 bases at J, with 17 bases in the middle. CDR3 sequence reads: CASSLVRSSEGTDTQYF. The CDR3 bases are TGTGCCAGCAGCTTAGTAAGGTCCAGCGAGGGAACAGATACGCAGTATTTT.

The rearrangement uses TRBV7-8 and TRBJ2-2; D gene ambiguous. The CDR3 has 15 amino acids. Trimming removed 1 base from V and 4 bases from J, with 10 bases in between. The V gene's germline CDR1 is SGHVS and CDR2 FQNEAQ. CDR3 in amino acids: CASSLVAEATGELFF. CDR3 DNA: TGTGCCAGCAGCTTAGTTGCTGAAGCCACCGGGGAGCTGTTTTTT.

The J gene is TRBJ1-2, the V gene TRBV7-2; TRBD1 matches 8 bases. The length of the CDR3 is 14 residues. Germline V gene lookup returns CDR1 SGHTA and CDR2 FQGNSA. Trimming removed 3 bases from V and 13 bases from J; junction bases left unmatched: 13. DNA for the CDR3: TGTGCCAGCAGCTTTAACCGGCAGGGGGCGCAGGTCACCTTC. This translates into CASSFNRQGAQVTF. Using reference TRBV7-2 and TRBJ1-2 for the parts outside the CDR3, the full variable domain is GAGVSQSPSNKVTEKGKDVELRCDPISGHTALYWYRQSLGQGLEFLIYFQGNSAPDKSGLPSDRFSAERTGGSVSTLTIQRTQQEDSAVYLCASSFNRQGAQVTFGSGTRLTVV.

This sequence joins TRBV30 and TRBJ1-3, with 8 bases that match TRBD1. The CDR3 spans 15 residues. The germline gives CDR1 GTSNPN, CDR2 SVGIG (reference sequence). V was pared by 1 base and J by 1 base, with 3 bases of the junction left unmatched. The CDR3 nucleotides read TGTGCCTGGAGTGCGACAGGGGAGTCTGGAAACACCATATATTTT. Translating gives CAWSATGESGNTIYF.

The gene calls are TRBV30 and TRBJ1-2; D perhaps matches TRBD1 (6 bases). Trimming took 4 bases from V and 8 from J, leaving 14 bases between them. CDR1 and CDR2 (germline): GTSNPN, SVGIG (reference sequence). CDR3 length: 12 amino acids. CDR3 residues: CAWKGVSGGYTF. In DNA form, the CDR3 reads TGTGCCTGGAAGGGGGTATCGGGAGGCTACACCTTC. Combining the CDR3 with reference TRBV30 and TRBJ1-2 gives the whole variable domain SQTIHQWPATLVQPVGSPLSLECTVEGTSNPNLYWYRQAAGRGLQLLFYSVGIGQISSEVPQNLSASRPQDRQFILSSKKLLLSDSGFYLCAWKGVSGGYTFGSGTRLTVV.

Written as DNA, the CDR3 is TGTGCCAGCAAAGACCGGGACTATACCGATACGCAGTATTTT. Its protein is CASKDRDYTDTQYF. The chain recombines TRBV2 with TRBJ2-3, with 7 bases identical to TRBD2. This CDR3 is built from 14 residues. V lost 7 bases to trimming and J lost 6 bases; unmatched junction nucleotides: 10. The germline V gene encodes CDR1 SNHLY and CDR2 FYNNEI.

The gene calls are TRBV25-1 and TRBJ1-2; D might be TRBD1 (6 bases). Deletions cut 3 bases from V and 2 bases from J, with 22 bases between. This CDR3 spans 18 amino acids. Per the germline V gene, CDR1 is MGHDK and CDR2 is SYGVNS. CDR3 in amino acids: CASSDHYGGRGINYGYTF. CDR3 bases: TGTGCCAGCAGTGACCATTACGGCGGCAGGGGAATAAACTATGGCTACACCTTC.

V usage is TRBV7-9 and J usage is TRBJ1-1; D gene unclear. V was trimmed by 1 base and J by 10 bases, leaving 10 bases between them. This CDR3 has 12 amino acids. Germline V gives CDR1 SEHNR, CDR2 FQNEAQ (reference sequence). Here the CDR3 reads CASSLEVAGAFF. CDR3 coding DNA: TGTGCCAGCAGCTTAGAGGTGGCGGGAGCTTTCTTT.

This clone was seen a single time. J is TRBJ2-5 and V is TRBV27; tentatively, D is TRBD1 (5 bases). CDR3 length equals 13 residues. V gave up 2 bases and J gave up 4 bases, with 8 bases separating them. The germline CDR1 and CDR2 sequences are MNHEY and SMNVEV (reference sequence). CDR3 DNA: TGTGCCAGCAGTTTAGGAAGGGGAGAGACCCAGTACTTC. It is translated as CASSLGRGETQYF.

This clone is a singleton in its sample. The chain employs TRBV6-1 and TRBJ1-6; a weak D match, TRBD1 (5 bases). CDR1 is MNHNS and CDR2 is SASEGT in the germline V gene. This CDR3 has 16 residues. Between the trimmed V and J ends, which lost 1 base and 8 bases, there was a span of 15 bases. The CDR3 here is CASSEDYYRSYSPLHF. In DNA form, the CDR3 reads TGTGCCAGCAGTGAAGACTACTACAGGAGCTATTCACCCCTCCACTTT.

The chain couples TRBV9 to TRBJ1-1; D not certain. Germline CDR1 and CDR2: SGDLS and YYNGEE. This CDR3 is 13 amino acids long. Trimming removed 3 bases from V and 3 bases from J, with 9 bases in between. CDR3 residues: CASSEDVYTEAFF. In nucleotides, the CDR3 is TGTGCCAGCAGCGAGGACGTCTACACTGAAGCTTTCTTT.

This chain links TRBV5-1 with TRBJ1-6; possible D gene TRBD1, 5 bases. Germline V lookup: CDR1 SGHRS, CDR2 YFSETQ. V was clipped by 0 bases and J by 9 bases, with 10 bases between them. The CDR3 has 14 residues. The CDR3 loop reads CASSLGEGISPLHF. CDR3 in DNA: TGCGCCAGCAGCTTGGGCGAGGGGATTTCACCCCTCCACTTT.

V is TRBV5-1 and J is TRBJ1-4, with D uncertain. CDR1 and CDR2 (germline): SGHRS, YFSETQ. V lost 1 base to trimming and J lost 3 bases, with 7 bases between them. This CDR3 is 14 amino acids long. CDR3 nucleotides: TGCGCCAGCAGCTTGTCGAAGCCTAATGAAAAACTGTTTTTT. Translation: CASSLSKPNEKLFF.